These T cell receptor beta chains were read from a single sample in a study of blood T cell repertoires in COVID-19. Repertoires were generated with immunoSEQ multiplex PCR, while TCRdb's copy carries only in-frame clones and drops some. This table has roughly 160,000 clones, approximately 80% appearing once. Sequenced: PBMCs or T cells enriched from blood (not recorded which). The receptor set was obtained from a man aged 45-65 years who had recovered from COVID-19. The CDR3 runs from the conserved cysteine through the conserved F or W. Each record gives: J gene, V gene, CDR3 length, CDR3 protein.

J gene: TRBJ1-5; V gene: TRBV2; CDR3 length: 14; CDR3 protein: CASTKENSNQPQHF
J gene: TRBJ2-5; V gene: TRBV7-8; CDR3 length: 16; CDR3 protein: CASSLYGQATAETQYF
J gene: TRBJ1-3; V gene: TRBV9; CDR3 length: 16; CDR3 protein: CASSESPTQGRNTIYF
J gene: TRBJ1-2; V gene: TRBV3-1/TRBV3-2; CDR3 length: 17; CDR3 protein: CASSPRDRGVLTYGYTF
J gene: TRBJ2-2; V gene: TRBV3-1/TRBV3-2; CDR3 length: 15; CDR3 protein: CASRGLAGDTGELFF
J gene: TRBJ2-5; V gene: TRBV25-1; CDR3 length: 14; CDR3 protein: CASGRDRGRETQYF
J gene: TRBJ1-4; V gene: TRBV28; CDR3 length: 12; CDR3 protein: CASSLTEWKLFF
J gene: TRBJ2-2; V gene: TRBV7-3; CDR3 length: 18; CDR3 protein: CASSHSPGTGGRTGELFF
J gene: TRBJ1-4; V gene: TRBV18; CDR3 length: 14; CDR3 protein: CASAQGSTNEKLFF
J gene: TRBJ1-5; V gene: TRBV6-4; CDR3 length: 19; CDR3 protein: CASSVLGTDNQNSNQPQHF
J gene: TRBJ1-2; V gene: TRBV2; CDR3 length: 15; CDR3 protein: CASSEHPGSSSGYTF
J gene: TRBJ1-2; V gene: TRBV19; CDR3 length: 13; CDR3 protein: CASSNTGRYGYTF